A selection of T cell receptor beta chains follows, all from one sample in a study of blood T cell repertoires in COVID-19. TCRdb keeps only in-frame clones here, not all; method: immunoSEQ multiplex PCR. Found here are approximately 440,000 clones, 90% of them singletons; the top ten hold 0.6%. Sequenced sample: PBMCs or T cells enriched from blood (not recorded which). Every receptor here comes from a young man who had recovered from COVID-19. Each CDR3 is given with its conserved first and last residue. Some rows mark clone size as missing; the rest say once, few, many or name a class of expanded clone.

CASSHAQGYEQYF TRBV3-1/TRBV3-2 13 -
CASSEGGTEKLFF TRBV6-1 13 -
CSVDEGAENEQFF TRBV29-1 13 -
CASSLDLTSTEAFF TRBV5-4 14 -
CASSLVYNQPQHF TRBV7-8 13 once
CAWSVGGGLTDTQYF TRBV30 15 -
CASSFGRFLETQYF TRBV7-9 14 -
CASSQDIGAGNTIYF TRBV14 15 -
CASSIDRTDGDEQFF TRBV19 15 -
CASSNGETQYF TRBV7-9 11 once
CASSDTTSGRVVGFF TRBV2 15 -
CATSRVTGGTNEKLFF TRBV15 16 few
CASSPGGGFSSYNEQFF TRBV3-1/TRBV3-2 17 -
CASSLQGYLLNSGANVLTF TRBV11-3 19 -
CASSLAPTGVHYGYTF TRBV7-2 16 -
CASSSSDSVSEQFF TRBV11-2 14 once
CASSRDNQSGGYTF TRBV5-4 14 -
CASKAQGSYEQYF TRBV27 13 -
CASSLGGLGTEAFF TRBV5-8 14 -
CASSLSGTEAFF TRBV12-3/TRBV12-4 12 once
CAWSPSGSYEQYF TRBV30 13 -
CASRGGARATNEKLFF TRBV5-1 16 -
CASTISQGQGRSPLHF TRBV28 16 -
CASSARTSGETQYF TRBV9 14 -
CSGSGRAYNEQFF TRBV29-1 13 -
CASSRTGAINEKLFF TRBV5-4 15 -
CASSLDRDNSPLHF TRBV7-9 14 -
CASSPLQAPKVVQYF TRBV27 15 -
CASSALDRENSPLHF TRBV25-1 15 -
CASSRQGHYGYTF TRBV3-1/TRBV3-2 13 -